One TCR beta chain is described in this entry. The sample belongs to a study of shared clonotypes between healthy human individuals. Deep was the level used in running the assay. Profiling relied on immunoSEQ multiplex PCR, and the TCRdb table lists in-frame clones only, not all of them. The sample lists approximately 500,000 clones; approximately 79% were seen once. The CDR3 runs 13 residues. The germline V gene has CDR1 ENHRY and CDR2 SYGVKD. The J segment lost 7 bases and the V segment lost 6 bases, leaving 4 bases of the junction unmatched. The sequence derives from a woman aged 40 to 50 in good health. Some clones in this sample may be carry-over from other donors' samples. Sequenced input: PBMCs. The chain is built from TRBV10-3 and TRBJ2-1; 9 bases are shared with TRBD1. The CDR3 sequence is CAIRRQGGNEQFF. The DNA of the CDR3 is TGTGCCATCAGGAGACAGGGGGGGAATGAGCAGTTCTTC.